One sample yielded the 31 T cell receptor beta chains listed below, sequenced in a study of blood T cell repertoires in COVID-19. Some clones are missing from TCRdb's copy, which holds only in-frame ones; the method was immunoSEQ multiplex PCR. The sample lists 350,000 to 500,000 clones; roughly 88% were seen once. Sequenced input: PBMCs or T cells enriched from blood (not recorded which). These TCRs come from a woman between 18 and 29 years old who had been exposed to COVID-19.

The chain has TRBV6-5 and TRBJ2-2; D perhaps matches TRBD2 (5 bases). Trimming removed 0 bases at V and 6 bases at J, with 11 bases between. CDR1 is MNHEY and CDR2 is SVGAGI in the germline V gene. This CDR3 is built from 15 residues. The CDR3 region is CASSYSRSSPGELFF. Here the CDR3 DNA reads TGTGCCAGCAGTTACTCGAGGTCTAGCCCCGGGGAGCTGTTTTTT.

This chain uses TRBV4-2 with TRBJ2-5; no reliable D call. This CDR3 is built from 13 residues. CDR1 is LGHNA and CDR2 is YNFKEQ in the germline V gene. The V end was cut by 0 bases, the J end by 4 bases, with 6 bases between. DNA of the CDR3: TGTGCCAGCAGCCAAGATTTGAGAGAGACCCAGTACTTC. This codes for CASSQDLRETQYF.

The chain links TRBV7-2 to TRBJ2-1; 7 bases map to TRBD1. Looked up from germline, CDR1 is SGHTA and CDR2 is FQGNSA. V was pared by 3 bases and J by 9 bases, with 8 bases of the junction left unmatched. This CDR3 has 14 residues. The CDR3 coding sequence is TGTGCCAGCAGCTTCGGACAGGTTGGACGTGAGCAGTTCTTC. Protein: CASSFGQVGREQFF.

The rearrangement joins TRBV2 to TRBJ2-3; D is possibly TRBD2 (5 bases). The CDR3 extends over 13 amino acids. Trimming removed 7 bases from V and 9 bases from J, with 17 bases in between. CDR1 is SNHLY, CDR2 FYNNEI, per germline. The CDR3 sequence is CASNSGGSPTQYF. CDR3 in DNA: TGTGCCAGCAACTCCGGAGGCTCACCGACGCAGTATTTT.

This sequence joins TRBV4-3 and TRBJ1-5, with 8 bases fitting TRBD1. V was pared by 0 bases and J by 2 bases, with 3 bases of the junction left unmatched. Germline V CDR1 and CDR2: LGHNA, YSLEER. CDR3 length equals 16 residues. The CDR3 coding sequence is TGCGCCAGCAGCCAAGATGCGACAGGGGGCAATCAGCCCCAGCATTTT. As protein: CASSQDATGGNQPQHF.

The chain couples TRBV21-1 to TRBJ1-3. TRBV21-1 is labeled a pseudogene. The CDR3 sequence is 16 residues long. The CDR3 bases are TGTGCCAGCATCCCAGAGGGGGGGGATACTGGAAACACCATATATTTT. Its translation: CASIPEGGDTGNTIYF.

The chain employs TRBV7-2 and TRBJ1-1; D not resolved. The length of the CDR3 is 15 residues. Between the trimmed V and J ends, which lost 5 bases and 8 bases, there was a span of 21 bases. Germline CDR1 is SGHTA and CDR2 is FQGNSA. The CDR3 is CASSPPPLSVGEAFF. CDR3 nucleotides: TGTGCCAGCAGCCCTCCCCCCCTTAGCGTGGGAGAAGCTTTCTTT.

The J gene is TRBJ2-5, the V gene TRBV7-8; tentative D call: TRBD1 (6 bases). V was pared by 3 bases and J by 4 bases, with 15 bases between. The CDR3 runs 15 residues. CDR1 is SGHVS and CDR2 is FQNEAQ in the germline V gene. CDR3 coding DNA: TGTGCCAGCAGCTTGGGGCGGACACAGGGAGAGACCCAGTACTTC. It translates to CASSLGRTQGETQYF.

The chain uses TRBV6-5 and TRBJ1-3; D not certain. Germline V CDR1 and CDR2: MNHEY, SVGAGI. V lost 8 bases, J lost 0 bases, and 11 bases lay in between. This CDR3 contains 14 residues. Written as DNA, the CDR3 is TGTGCCAGCCAAGCGGGGAGCTCTGGAAACACCATATATTTT. Translation gives CASQAGSSGNTIYF.

The chain links TRBV9 to TRBJ2-3, with D unclear. CDR1 is SGDLS and CDR2 is YYNGEE in the germline V gene. This CDR3 comprises 12 residues. With 4 bases removed from V and 8 bases from J, the gap between germline ends came to 11 bases. CDR3 residues: CASSPIASTQYF. The CDR3 DNA reads as TGTGCCAGCAGCCCGATAGCAAGTACGCAGTATTTT.

This chain links TRBV10-1 with TRBJ2-7, with 8 bases lining up with TRBD2. CDR3 length: 16 residues. V was pared by 7 bases and J by 2 bases, with 13 bases of the junction left unmatched. Germline V gene lookup returns CDR1 WNHNN and CDR2 SYGVQD (reference sequence). CDR3 residues: CASIKRRLAGPYEQYF. CDR3 nucleotides: TGCGCCAGCATAAAAAGGCGGCTAGCGGGCCCCTACGAGCAGTACTTC.

The chain joins TRBV19 to TRBJ2-1; tentatively, D is TRBD2 (6 bases). Trimming stripped 3 bases from V and 9 bases from J, with 18 bases between. Germline CDR1 and CDR2: LNHDA and SQIVND (reference sequence). The CDR3 runs to 15 residues. In DNA form, the CDR3 reads TGTGCCAGTAGTATTTGGGGGGAGCGTGGAGCTGAGCAGTTCTTC. This encodes CASSIWGERGAEQFF.

This chain links TRBV7-2 with TRBJ1-2, with D maybe TRBD1 (6 bases). This CDR3 region has 14 residues. Germline V gives CDR1 SGHTA, CDR2 FQGNSA. Trimming took off 7 bases at V and 2 bases at J, with 14 bases between the two ends. The CDR3 protein is CASTSHRENYGYTF. The CDR3 DNA follows: TGTGCCAGCACCTCCCACAGGGAAAACTATGGCTACACCTTC.

This chain joins TRBV5-4 and TRBJ1-2; 7 bases align to TRBD1. The germline CDR1 and CDR2 sequences are SGHNT and YYREEE (reference sequence). J was trimmed by 5 bases and V by 4 bases; bases with no gene match: 8. This CDR3 has 14 amino acids. The CDR3 is CASSLDRIQYGYTF. CDR3 in DNA: TGTGCCAGCAGCCTGGACAGGATTCAATATGGCTACACCTTC.

The chain is built from TRBV13 and TRBJ2-7; 10 nucleotides agree with TRBD2. From germline, CDR1 is PRHDT and CDR2 FYEKMQ (reference sequence). V dropped 5 bases and J dropped 0; count of bases not matched to a gene: 7. The CDR3 is made up of 16 amino acids. In DNA form, the CDR3 reads TGTGCCAGCAGCCACAAACTAGCGGGGATCTCCTACGAGCAGTACTTC. Amino acid sequence: CASSHKLAGISYEQYF. The variable domain in full, with the rest retrieved from reference TRBV13 and TRBJ2-7, is AAGVIQSPRHLIKEKRETATLKCYPIPRHDTVYWYQQGPGQDPQFLISFYEKMQSDKGSIPDRFSAQQFSDYHSELNMSSLELGDSALYFCASSHKLAGISYEQYFGPGTRLTVT.

V and J are TRBV29-1 and TRBJ1-6, with D tentatively TRBD1 (5 bases). Germline assignment: CDR1 SQVTM and CDR2 ANQGSEA. This CDR3 region has 16 residues. Trimming pared 7 bases from V and 3 bases from J, leaving 19 bases between. This chain's CDR3 is CSDINFEDNYNSPLHF. In DNA form, the CDR3 reads TGCAGCGATATCAACTTTGAGGACAACTATAATTCACCCCTCCACTTT.

The rearrangement uses TRBV28 and TRBJ2-2; a weak D match, TRBD1 (5 bases). Germline values: CDR1 MDHEN, CDR2 SYDVKM. The CDR3 is 14 amino acids. Trimming removed 6 bases at V and 4 bases at J, with 12 bases between. The CDR3 DNA follows: TGTGCCAGCAGGATTAACAGGTTCACCGGGGAGCTGTTTTTT. It translates to CASRINRFTGELFF.

This clone was seen just once. The chain recombines TRBV7-8 with TRBJ1-6, with TRBD1 matching 10 bases. From germline, CDR1 is SGHVS and CDR2 FQNEAQ. V trimming: 6 bases; J trimming: 3 bases; junction bases outside the gene matches: 23. This CDR3 region has 22 residues. CDR3 region: CASSYLQSPGQGRLGYNSPLHF. The CDR3, as DNA: TGTGCCAGCAGTTACCTGCAGAGTCCGGGACAGGGGAGATTGGGCTATAATTCACCCCTCCACTTT.

The gene calls are TRBV6-1 and TRBJ2-7; no clear D. CDR1 is MNHNS and CDR2 is SASEGT in the germline V gene. V dropped 3 bases and J dropped 0 bases, with 12 bases sitting between them. The CDR3 is 15 amino acids. CDR3 residues: CASSEQAQISYEQYF. CDR3 nucleotide sequence: TGTGCCAGCAGTGAGCAGGCCCAAATCTCCTACGAGCAGTACTTC.

CDR3 coding DNA: TGTGCCAGCAGCCAAGAAGGAGCGGGGGGGGCAGATACGCAGTATTTT. Translating it yields CASSQEGAGGADTQYF. This chain connects TRBV4-2 to TRBJ2-3; 10 bases line up with TRBD2. The CDR3 consists of 16 residues. The germline CDR1 and CDR2 sequences are LGHNA and YNFKEQ. The junction had 4 bases not matched to a gene; V was cut back by 0 bases and J by 4 bases.

J is TRBJ2-7 and V is TRBV9; TRBD2 aligns across 7 bases. The CDR3 spans 14 residues. With V trimmed by 3 bases and J by 10 bases, 13 bases remained unmatched. CDR1 is SGDLS and CDR2 is YYNGEE in the germline V gene. CDR3 bases: TGTGCCAGCAGCGGAGGCCCCGGGGAGGGTCTACAGTACTTC. This encodes CASSGGPGEGLQYF.

The chain has TRBV7-3 and TRBJ2-1; possible D gene TRBD1, 7 bases. The germline V and J ends were trimmed by 5 bases and 1 base, with 15 bases remaining between them. Germline CDR1 SGHTA, CDR2 FQGTGA. The CDR3 spans 16 residues. The CDR3 nucleotides are TGTGCCAGCAGCCCGACTTCAGGGGGGTCCTACAATGAGCAGTTCTTC. This translates into CASSPTSGGSYNEQFF.

This clone was recorded only once. The chain links TRBV25-1 to TRBJ1-1; D is unresolved. The V gene lost 1 base and the J gene lost 2 bases, with 14 bases spanning the gap. The V gene's germline CDR1 is MGHDK and CDR2 SYGVNS. This CDR3 region has 16 residues. The CDR3 protein is CASSEFGWAGNTEAFF. Written as DNA, the CDR3 is TGTGCCAGCAGTGAATTTGGCTGGGCGGGTAACACTGAAGCTTTCTTT.

This clone was observed once. V is TRBV28 and J is TRBJ2-1; possibly TRBD2 for D (5 bases). The CDR3 extends over 17 amino acids. V lost 8 bases to trimming and J lost 4 bases, with 24 bases between them. Germline V gene lookup returns CDR1 MDHEN and CDR2 SYDVKM. The CDR3 spells CASWTFGSPTAYNEQFF. CDR3 DNA: TGTGCCAGCTGGACTTTTGGCAGCCCGACCGCTTACAATGAGCAGTTCTTC.

This clone was observed a handful of times. The chain is built from TRBV27 and TRBJ2-1; 13 bases fit TRBD2. V gave up 5 bases and J gave up 5 bases; unmatched junction bases: 3. Germline V gene data show CDR1 as MNHEY and CDR2 as SMNVEV (reference sequence). The CDR3 totals 15 residues. The CDR3 coding sequence is TGTGCCAGCAGTGCTGGGACTAGCGGGGACAATGAGCAGTTCTTC. Protein: CASSAGTSGDNEQFF.

The chain joins TRBV6-1 to TRBJ1-5; no clear D gene. From germline, CDR1 is MNHNS and CDR2 SASEGT. The CDR3 loop spans 14 amino acids. Trimming left V 3 bases short and J 6 bases short, with 12 bases between. The CDR3 bases are TGTGCCAGCAGTGAGGGCGGGAGTATTCAGCCCCAGCATTTT. It encodes CASSEGGSIQPQHF.

V gene TRBV6-5 combines with J gene TRBJ2-7, with TRBD1 matching 7 bases. The CDR3 consists of 15 residues. Germline V gene sequence: CDR1 MNHEY, CDR2 SVGAGI. Trimming cost V 2 bases and J 2 bases; bases outside gene matches: 6. CDR3 loop: CASSYGGQRAYEQYF. The CDR3, as DNA: TGTGCCAGCAGTTACGGGGGACAGAGAGCCTACGAGCAGTACTTC.

The chain has TRBV5-8 and TRBJ2-7; D possibly corresponds to TRBD1 (6 bases). CDR1 SGHTS and CDR2 YDEGEE come from the germline V gene. The CDR3 is made up of 15 amino acids. V lost 0 bases to trimming and J lost 4 bases, with 14 bases between them. CDR3 protein: CASSLAGTLPYEQYF. DNA for the CDR3: TGTGCCAGCAGCTTGGCCGGGACACTACCGTACGAGCAGTACTTC.

The chain is built from TRBV28 and TRBJ1-4; D unresolved. The V and J ends lost 5 bases and 0 bases respectively, with 16 bases between them. The CDR3 contains 17 residues. The germline gives CDR1 MDHEN, CDR2 SYDVKM. In DNA form, the CDR3 reads TGTGCCAGCAGTCCGAGGAGGGCTCCACCAACTAATGAAAAACTGTTTTTT. It specifies CASSPRRAPPTNEKLFF.

The chain has TRBV19 and TRBJ2-2, with D possibly matching TRBD1 (5 bases). Trimming took 4 bases from V and 3 from J, leaving 6 bases between them. CDR3 length: 13 residues. Germline CDR1 LNHDA, CDR2 SQIVND (reference sequence). The CDR3 is CASSTGYTGELFF. The DNA for the CDR3 is TGTGCCAGTAGTACAGGGTACACCGGGGAGCTGTTTTTT. The whole variable domain, remainder taken from reference TRBV19 and TRBJ2-2, is DGGITQSPKYLFRKEGQNVTLSCEQNLNHDAMYWYRQDPGQGLRLIYYSQIVNDFQKGDIAEGYSVSREKKESFPLTVTSAQKNPTAFYLCASSTGYTGELFFGEGSRLTVL.

V gene TRBV7-9 combines with J gene TRBJ2-4; a possible D gene is TRBD1 (6 bases). Germline V lookup: CDR1 SEHNR, CDR2 FQNEAQ (reference sequence). Between the trimmed V and J ends, which lost 5 bases and 4 bases, there was a span of 18 bases. This CDR3 is built from 16 residues. CDR3 DNA sequence: TGTGCCAGCAGCCCTCGCGAAGGGACAATGAAAAACATTCAGTACTTC. It specifies CASSPREGTMKNIQYF.